What follows are 21 T cell receptor beta chains derived from one specimen sequenced in a study of response to subunit inactivated influenza vaccine. Via MiXCR, TCRdb re-called the RT-PCR reads, giving one row per CDR3 protein. Seen here are 500,000 to 600,000 distinct CDR3 sequences, 13% observed once, and the top ten hold under 15%. Material: PBMCs from blood, obtained around seven weeks after vaccination. These receptors were taken from a middle-aged man who received an inactivated influenza vaccine.

The V and J genes are TRBV9 and TRBJ2-3, with D unclear. CDR1 and CDR2 from the germline V gene are SGDLS and YYNGEE. This CDR3 region has 13 residues. V lost 1 base and J lost 2, with 5 bases in between. The CDR3 coding sequence is TGTGCCAGCAGCGTACAAGACACAGATACGCAGTATTTT. Its translation is CASSVQDTDTQYF.

This clonotype was seen only a few times. The CDR3 DNA follows: TGCAGTGCTAGAGATCTAGCGGGGAGAGCCTACAATGAGCAGTTCTTC. This translates into CSARDLAGRAYNEQFF. V usage is TRBV20-1 and J usage is TRBJ2-1; the match to TRBD2 covers 9 bases. The CDR3 contains 16 residues. Germline V lookup: CDR1 DFQATT, CDR2 SNEGSKA (reference sequence). The ends lost 0 bases at V and 2 bases at J; junction bases unmatched: 5.

At least ten counts were recorded for this clonotype. The chain recombines TRBV6-2 or TRBV6-3 with TRBJ2-7; 7 nucleotides match TRBD2. CDR3 length: 14 residues. V shed 5 bases and J 6 bases; nucleotides not matched to a gene: 10. Germline V CDR1 and CDR2: MNHEY, SVGEGT. CDR3 residues: CASSPTSLIVEQYF. The CDR3 region has the DNA TGTGCCAGCAGTCCGACTAGCTTGATCGTCGAGCAGTACTTC.

This clonotype occurred many times. This rearrangement joins TRBV29-1 to TRBJ2-2; D gene unclear. Between the trimmed V and J ends, which lost 7 bases and 1 base, there was a span of 10 bases. The CDR3 totals 13 residues. Germline assignment: CDR1 SQVTM and CDR2 ANQGSEA. CDR3 sequence: CSARAGNTGELFF. CDR3 coding DNA: TGCAGCGCTCGGGCAGGGAACACCGGGGAGCTGTTTTTT.

The chain employs TRBV29-1 and TRBJ1-1; no clear D. Germline V gene sequence: CDR1 SQVTM, CDR2 ANQGSEA. This CDR3 comprises 14 residues. V was pared by 0 bases and J by 3 bases, with 11 bases between. The CDR3 DNA reads as TGCAGCGTTGAAGATCATGGCTCAGACACTGAAGCTTTCTTT. It specifies CSVEDHGSDTEAFF. The full variable domain, with the rest looked up from reference TRBV29-1 and TRBJ1-1, is SAVISQKPSRDICQRGTSLTIQCQVDSQVTMMFWYRQQPGQSLTLIATANQGSEATYESGFVIDKFPISRPNLTFSTLTVSNMSPEDSSIYLCSVEDHGSDTEAFFGQGTRLTVV.

This chain connects TRBV28 to TRBJ2-1, with no clear D. Germline V gene data show CDR1 as MDHEN and CDR2 as SYDVKM. The V gene lost 5 bases and the J gene lost 8 bases, with 13 bases spanning the gap. The CDR3 is 13 residues long. The CDR3 reads CASSTDLFDEQFF. CDR3 DNA: TGTGCCAGCAGTACAGACTTGTTTGATGAGCAGTTCTTC.

This clonotype has only a few counts. This chain uses TRBV4-3 with TRBJ2-1; 9 bases align to TRBD2. The CDR3 runs 16 residues. Germline CDR1 and CDR2: LGHNA and YSLEER. V was pared by 2 bases and J by 4 bases, with 6 bases of the junction left unmatched. This CDR3 reads CASSQFSGRGYNEQFF. CDR3 bases: TGCGCCAGCAGCCAATTTAGCGGGAGAGGGTACAATGAGCAGTTCTTC.

The chain carries TRBV18 and TRBJ1-1; tentative D call: TRBD1 (6 bases). Trimming took off 6 bases at V and 7 bases at J, with 18 bases between the two ends. The V gene's germline CDR1 is KGHSH and CDR2 LQKENI. CDR3 size: 14 residues. This CDR3 reads CASSASTGLGEAFF. DNA of the CDR3: TGTGCCAGCTCCGCCTCCACAGGGTTAGGTGAAGCTTTCTTT. The full variable domain, its missing parts supplied by reference TRBV18 and TRBJ1-1, is NAGVMQNPRHLVRRRGQEARLRCSPMKGHSHVYWYRQLPEEGLKFMVYLQKENIIDESGMPKERFSAEFPKEGPSILRIQQVVRGDSAAYFCASSASTGLGEAFFGQGTRLTVV.

The rearrangement links TRBV7-2 to TRBJ2-3, with 8 bases lining up with TRBD2. The germline CDR1 and CDR2 sequences are SGHTA and FQGNSA. The CDR3 spans 15 residues. After removal of 3 bases from V and 5 bases from J, the junction contained 7 bases not matched to a gene. The CDR3 here is CASSFTGGPRDTQYF. DNA for the CDR3: TGTGCCAGCAGCTTTACGGGGGGGCCAAGAGATACGCAGTATTTT.

This sequence joins TRBV29-1 and TRBJ2-7; either TRBD1 or TRBD2 may fit D (6 bases each). Deletions cut 6 bases from V and 1 base from J, with 16 bases between. This CDR3 has 14 residues. The germline CDR1 and CDR2 sequences are SQVTM and ANQGSEA. As DNA, the CDR3 is TGCAGCGTGGCGGGACAAACGGGATCCTACGAGCAGTACTTC. Protein product: CSVAGQTGSYEQYF.

This clonotype was observed a few times. The chain employs TRBV20-1 and TRBJ2-7, with D unclear. The V and J ends lost 5 bases and 3 bases respectively, with 20 bases between them. The CDR3 contains 15 residues. Germline V lookup: CDR1 DFQATT, CDR2 SNEGSKA (reference sequence). CDR3 in DNA: TGCAGTGCTCGAGTGTGGGCAGCACTAAGCTACGAGCAGTACTTC. Residues: CSARVWAALSYEQYF.

The CDR3 region is CASSPGTLLINEQFF. CDR3 DNA: TGTGCCAGCAGCCCCGGGACCCTTTTGATCAATGAGCAGTTCTTC. This chain connects TRBV9 to TRBJ2-1; D tentatively reads TRBD1 or TRBD2 (5 bases each). V was shortened by 4 bases and J by 6 bases, with 17 bases between the two germline ends. Per germline, CDR1 SGDLS and CDR2 YYNGEE. This CDR3 has 15 residues.

This clonotype has at least ten counts. This sequence joins TRBV20-1 and TRBJ1-3; D possibly corresponds to TRBD1 (6 bases). Looked up from germline, CDR1 is DFQATT and CDR2 is SNEGSKA (reference sequence). The CDR3 spans 13 residues. V gave up 6 bases and J gave up 2 bases, with 11 bases separating them. In DNA, the CDR3 is TGCAGTGCATGGGACATTGCTGGAAACACCATATATTTT. It is translated as CSAWDIAGNTIYF.

Only a few counts were recorded for this clonotype. V usage is TRBV6-2 or TRBV6-3 and J usage is TRBJ1-4; 7 bases are shared with TRBD1. Trimming took 6 bases from V and 6 from J; bases not matched to a gene: 7. The CDR3 consists of 14 residues. Looked up from germline, CDR1 is MNHEY and CDR2 is SVGEGT. CDR3 amino acids: CASSNRDSHEKLFF. The CDR3 coding sequence is TGTGCCAGCAGCAACCGGGACAGCCATGAAAAACTGTTTTTT.

The chain has TRBV15 and TRBJ2-1; D uncertain. CDR1 is LNHNV, CDR2 YYDKDF, per germline (reference sequence). The CDR3 sequence is 13 residues long. Trimming left V 3 bases short and J 6 bases short, with 9 bases between. The CDR3 reads CATSSEVGNEQFF. For the CDR3, the DNA is TGTGCCACCAGCAGCGAGGTCGGCAATGAGCAGTTCTTC.

The V gene is TRBV6-5, the J gene TRBJ2-7; D is possibly TRBD1 (5 bases). V shed 0 bases and J shed 0 bases, with 12 bases lying between them. The CDR3 covers 16 residues. Germline V lookup: CDR1 MNHEY, CDR2 SVGAGI. The CDR3 spells CASSYSIQDLSYEQYF. Written as DNA, the CDR3 is TGTGCCAGCAGTTACTCGATACAGGACCTCTCCTACGAGCAGTACTTC.

This clonotype was counted between two and nine times. The chain employs TRBV5-1 and TRBJ2-3, with TRBD2 matching 11 bases. There are 15 residues in the CDR3. CDR1 and CDR2 from the germline V gene are SGHRS and YFSETQ. V was clipped by 2 bases and J by 5 bases; unmatched bases: 4. CDR3 DNA sequence: TGCGCCAGCAGCTTCGTAACTAGCGGGGGAGATACGCAGTATTTT. Translating gives CASSFVTSGGDTQYF.

Ten or more counts support this clonotype. CDR3 sequence reads: CASSLVVGDTYEQYF. As DNA, the CDR3 is TGTGCCAGCAGCTTAGTCGTTGGGGACACGTACGAGCAGTACTTC. The gene calls are TRBV11-2 and TRBJ2-7; possible D gene TRBD1, 6 bases. The CDR3 totals 15 residues. Trimming shortened V by 1 base and J by 4 bases, and 14 bases separated the two germline ends. From germline, CDR1 is SGHAT and CDR2 FQNNGV.

J is TRBJ2-7 and V is TRBV28, with D perhaps being TRBD1 or TRBD2 (5 bases each). CDR1 and CDR2 from the germline V gene are MDHEN and SYDVKM. The CDR3 runs to 13 residues. Trimming pared 11 bases from V and 2 bases from J, leaving 16 bases between. In DNA, the CDR3 is TGTGCCGCAAAGAGGGGCACGACCTACGAGCAGTACTTC. It specifies CAAKRGTTYEQYF.

This clonotype has a count of ten or more. This chain links TRBV5-1 with TRBJ1-1; D perhaps matches TRBD1 (5 bases). Trimming stripped 2 bases from V and 0 bases from J, with 14 bases between. This CDR3 has 16 residues. Looked up from germline, CDR1 is SGHRS and CDR2 is YFSETQ. The CDR3 region is CASSFSGRSMNTEAFF. DNA of the CDR3: TGCGCCAGCAGCTTTTCAGGGAGGTCTATGAACACTGAAGCTTTCTTT.

The chain recombines TRBV7-2 with TRBJ2-3, with 8 positions matching TRBD2. CDR3 length: 15 amino acids. Losses at the gene ends were 3 bases for V and 4 bases for J; bases not matched to a gene: 6. In germline, CDR1 is SGHTA, CDR2 FQGNSA. The CDR3 protein is CASSFRSGAADTQYF. CDR3 in DNA: TGTGCCAGCAGCTTCCGTAGCGGGGCAGCAGATACGCAGTATTTT.